Listed below are T cell receptor beta chains from one sample, sequenced in a study of blood T cell repertoires in COVID-19. Method: immunoSEQ multiplex PCR; TCRdb's copy keeps in-frame clones and lacks some. The sample consists of 350,000 or so clones, more than 70% of them appearing once. What was sequenced was PBMCs or T cells enriched from blood (not recorded which). Source of these receptors: a woman in her thirties who had been exposed to COVID-19. The conserved cysteine and the conserved F or W are not part of the CDR3 here.

j_call,v_call,cdr3_aa
TRBJ2-1,TRBV2,ASSSGTSSNEQF
TRBJ1-5,TRBV20-1,SASGQQPQH
TRBJ1-2,TRBV5-6,ASSPGTVDYGYT
TRBJ1-2,TRBV5-4,ASSFGVSSYGYT
TRBJ1-1,TRBV6-5,ASSYSRGGTEAF
TRBJ1-5,TRBV19,ASSQQGLPQH
TRBJ1-2,TRBV6-1,ASSELGTGGYT
TRBJ2-4,TRBV10-1,ASSEFGQEKNIQY
TRBJ2-1,TRBV19,ASSPSGHSYNEQF
TRBJ2-1,TRBV9,ASSSMGGSNEQF
TRBJ2-1,TRBV28,ASSSGLAGVGSYNEQF
TRBJ2-7,TRBV9,ASSVGVSGGEQY
TRBJ1-1,TRBV5-1,ASSLGLLESGNTEAF
TRBJ1-2,TRBV28,ASRPTGVYGYT
TRBJ1-5,TRBV2,ASSEQGGSNQPQH
TRBJ2-1,TRBV4-2,ASSRGLDWSEQF
TRBJ1-1,TRBV21-1,ASSRGTGLGTEAF
TRBJ2-7,TRBV6-5,ASRRDRGMSYEQY
TRBJ1-1,TRBV5-1,ASSATANTEAF
TRBJ1-2,TRBV28,ASSSSGQGNYGYT
TRBJ2-2,TRBV18,ASSLVPGQNTGELF
TRBJ1-1,TRBV7-6,ASSLGGAGEGTEAF
TRBJ1-1,TRBV11-3,ASSTSGQGNTEAF
TRBJ1-3,TRBV28,ASSYQVGARGNTIY
TRBJ1-1,TRBV2,ASEFRLNTEAF
TRBJ2-7,TRBV12-3/TRBV12-4,ASATGVTYEQY
TRBJ2-7,TRBV6-5,AGQGELYPYEQY
TRBJ1-5,TRBV23-1,ASSQLYQPQH
TRBJ2-7,TRBV28,ASSPDTSLY
TRBJ1-5,TRBV19,ASSQRQEHQPQH
TRBJ2-2,TRBV11-3,ASSAQTTVGELF
TRBJ1-3,TRBV7-9,ASSLGDTSGNTIY
TRBJ1-2,TRBV9,ASSSQGFRRAGYT
TRBJ2-5,TRBV24-1,ATSSGPQETQY
TRBJ1-2,TRBV5-1,ASRWGGTDGYT
TRBJ2-7,TRBV20-1,SARTTYEQY
TRBJ2-5,TRBV25-1,ASSGGGTAEETQY
TRBJ1-4,TRBV28,ASSLKGQGVF
TRBJ1-5,TRBV7-9,ASSFPENSNQPQH
TRBJ1-1,TRBV5-1,ASSSPAGTEAF
TRBJ2-1,TRBV27,ASSFRIIAGGRDNEQF
TRBJ1-1,TRBV7-9,ASSPPGNTEAF
TRBJ2-2,TRBV27,ASRSDYYTGELF
TRBJ2-2,TRBV27,ASSFHGVNTGELF
TRBJ2-3,TRBV19,ASSSLAGDTQY
TRBJ2-7,TRBV6-5,ATGRAPSYEQY
TRBJ1-6,TRBV5-1,ASSLDRFNSPLH
TRBJ1-6,TRBV7-3,ASSSGLSFNSPLH
TRBJ2-3,TRBV24-1,ATSEDRVGNTDTQY
TRBJ1-1,TRBV3-1/TRBV3-2,ASRPSGASPEAF
TRBJ1-5,TRBV19,ASTPGGFDQPQH
TRBJ2-2,TRBV2,ASKGAGLASTGELF
TRBJ1-1,TRBV12-3/TRBV12-4,ASKVRAYEAF
TRBJ2-3,TRBV7-9,ASSYPQGSDTQY